This TCR beta chain comes out of a study of blood T cell repertoires in COVID-19. Across the study: Specimens from acute and convalescent COVID-19 originated in the United States, Italy and Spain. In each case, the material was cDNA or gDNA derived from T cells, B-cell-depleted T cells, or PBMCs.

The table came from immunoSEQ multiplex PCR; TCRdb's copy has only in-frame clones and leaves some out. The data hold 140,000 to 150,000 clones, with roughly three quarters observed a single time. Sequenced sample: peripheral blood. The TCR was taken from a man between 45 and 60 years old with active or convalescent COVID-19.

The CDR3 DNA is TGTGCCAGCAGCCCGTCTCAGGGACAGGCCCCCTATGGCTACACCTTC. The encoded protein is CASSPSQGQAPYGYTF. The chain combines TRBV7-9 with TRBJ1-2, with 8 bases aligning to TRBD1. The V and J ends lost 5 bases and 4 bases, in that order; junction bases with no gene match: 12. The length of the CDR3 is 16 residues. CDR1 is SEHNR, CDR2 FQNEAQ, per germline (reference sequence).